These T cell receptor beta chains were read from a single sample in a study of PD-L1 blockade in urothelial cancer. Profiled with immunoSEQ multiplex PCR; TCRdb holds only in-frame clones, not every one. This sample carries tens of thousands of clones, 70% to 90% of them seen once, and the ten largest clones take 15%. Sequencing used PBMCs, obtained around atezolizumab (anti-PD-L1) treatment. The receptors originated from a man aged 55 to 69 with urothelial cancer. The CDR3 runs from the conserved cysteine through the conserved F or W. A D gene is named only where the DNA matches it firmly. Some rows have no size entry. The others give once, few or many, or a class for an expanded clone.

V: TRBV9; size: .; J: TRBJ1-6; D: .; DNA: TGTGCCAGCAGCCCTACGTTCAATTCACCCCTCCACTTT; CDR3: CASSPTFNSPLHF
V: TRBV14; size: .; J: TRBJ2-5; D: .; DNA: TGTGCCAGCAGCCGAGGGCGGCAAGAGACCCAGTACTTC; CDR3: CASSRGRQETQYF
V: TRBV28; size: .; J: TRBJ1-5; D: TRBD1; DNA: TGTGCCAGCAGGCTACAGGGGGTTCAGCCCCAGCATTTT; CDR3: CASRLQGVQPQHF
V: TRBV5-1; size: .; J: TRBJ1-1; D: .; DNA: TGCGCCAGCAGCTTGGCCGTCTTGGGGGAGGGCACTGAAGCTTTCTTT; CDR3: CASSLAVLGEGTEAFF
V: TRBV10-3; size: .; J: TRBJ1-1; D: .; DNA: TGTGCCATCAGTGGGGCTGACAGAATGAACACTGAAGCTTTCTTT; CDR3: CAISGADRMNTEAFF
V: TRBV5-4; size: .; J: TRBJ2-3; D: TRBD2; DNA: TGTGCCAGCAGCCCGACTAGCGGGGGAACAGATACGCAGTATTTT; CDR3: CASSPTSGGTDTQYF
V: TRBV2; size: .; J: TRBJ1-6; D: .; DNA: TGTGCCAGCAGAACGGCTCCTAGCTCCTATAATTCACCCCTCCACTTT; CDR3: CASRTAPSSYNSPLHF
V: TRBV7-6; size: .; J: TRBJ1-4; D: TRBD1; DNA: TGTGCCAGCAGCTTAACAGGGGTAACTGAAAAACTGTTTTTT; CDR3: CASSLTGVTEKLFF
V: TRBV6-5; size: once; J: TRBJ1-1; D: .; DNA: TGTGCCAGTCGATTCCGGAGGGACCCGAACACTGAAGCTTTCTTT; CDR3: CASRFRRDPNTEAFF
V: TRBV28; size: .; J: TRBJ2-5; D: TRBD1; DNA: TGTGCCAGCAGCCGGGGGACAGGGGGCGAGACCCAGTACTTC; CDR3: CASSRGTGGETQYF
V: TRBV11-3; size: .; J: TRBJ2-1; D: .; DNA: TGTGCCTCCGGAGCCGGGGAGCAGTTCTTC; CDR3: CASGAGEQFF
V: TRBV10-3; size: once; J: TRBJ2-1; D: .; DNA: TGTGCCATCAGTGAAAGTGCGGGACAGATTAACAATGAGCAGTTCTTC; CDR3: CAISESAGQINNEQFF
V: TRBV6-5; size: .; J: TRBJ1-1; D: .; DNA: TGTGCCAGCAGAGCGAACACTGAAGCTTTCTTT; CDR3: CASRANTEAFF
V: TRBV4-3; size: .; J: TRBJ2-7; D: TRBD1; DNA: TGCGCCAGCAGCCAAAGGACAGGGTCCTACGAGCAGTACTTC; CDR3: CASSQRTGSYEQYF
V: TRBV21-1; size: .; J: TRBJ1-5; D: .; DNA: TGTGCCAGCAGCAAAAGGAAGGGGGGGTCCCAGCATTTT; CDR3: CASSKRKGGSQHF
V: TRBV5-4; size: .; J: TRBJ1-1; D: TRBD1; DNA: TGTGCCAGCAGCATCACAGGGGGCCGGTTCACTGAAGCTTTCTTT; CDR3: CASSITGGRFTEAFF
V: TRBV5-5; size: .; J: TRBJ1-3; D: .; DNA: TGTGCCAGCAGCTTGGTATCGGCGTACAGCTCCTCTGGAAACACCATATATTTT; CDR3: CASSLVSAYSSSGNTIYF
V: TRBV5-1; size: .; J: TRBJ1-6; D: TRBD1; DNA: TGCGCCAGCAGCTTGAGGGGGACAGGGGAGCTACCCCTCCACTTT; CDR3: CASSLRGTGELPLHF
V: TRBV5-1; size: .; J: TRBJ1-5; D: TRBD1; DNA: TGCGCCAGCAGCTTGACAGGGGGTGGGCAGCCCCAGCATTTT; CDR3: CASSLTGGGQPQHF
V: TRBV7-8; size: .; J: TRBJ2-1; D: .; DNA: TGTGCCAGCAGCTTAGTGGCGAGGAATGAGCAGTTCTTC; CDR3: CASSLVARNEQFF
V: TRBV6-1; size: .; J: TRBJ2-7; D: .; DNA: TGTGCCAGCAGTGCAGGGCCGATCTACGAGCAGTACTTC; CDR3: CASSAGPIYEQYF
V: TRBV7-8; size: .; J: TRBJ1-1; D: TRBD1; DNA: TGTGCCAGCAAATCCGGGACAGGGAACACTGAAGCTTTCTTT; CDR3: CASKSGTGNTEAFF
V: TRBV18; size: .; J: TRBJ1-5; D: TRBD1; DNA: TGTGCCAGCTCACCCCCGGGACAGGGGAATATTGGCAATCAGCCCCAGCATTTT; CDR3: CASSPPGQGNIGNQPQHF
V: TRBV25-1; size: .; J: TRBJ2-3; D: .; DNA: TGTGCCACCTCCTACACAGATACGCAGTATTTT; CDR3: CATSYTDTQYF
V: TRBV6-6; size: .; J: TRBJ1-4; D: TRBD1; DNA: TGTGCCAGCAGTGACGGGACAGGAGGAAATGAAAAACTGTTTTTT; CDR3: CASSDGTGGNEKLFF
V: TRBV19; size: .; J: TRBJ2-1; D: TRBD2; DNA: TGTGCCAGTAGTACCATAGCGGGGGTCGGCTACAATGAGCAGTTCTTC; CDR3: CASSTIAGVGYNEQFF
V: TRBV27; size: .; J: TRBJ1-4; D: .; DNA: TGTGCCAGCAGTTTATACGGGTCCTTTAATGAAAAACTGTTTTTT; CDR3: CASSLYGSFNEKLFF
V: TRBV2; size: .; J: TRBJ1-3; D: TRBD1; DNA: TGTGCCAGCGGGGGACAGGGGGTTGGAAACACCATATATTTT; CDR3: CASGGQGVGNTIYF
V: TRBV27; size: .; J: TRBJ2-3; D: .; DNA: TGTGCCAGCGCCCCCGGGGCGGGGGCCACAGATACGCAGTATTTT; CDR3: CASAPGAGATDTQYF
V: TRBV7-9; size: .; J: TRBJ1-1; D: .; DNA: TGTGCCAGCAGCTTAGAAGGGCTAGGGGGGGACACTGAAGCTTTCTTT; CDR3: CASSLEGLGGDTEAFF
V: TRBV4-1; size: .; J: TRBJ2-5; D: TRBD1; DNA: TGCGCCAGCAGCCAAGAAGGGACAGAAGAGACCCAGTACTTC; CDR3: CASSQEGTEETQYF
V: TRBV7-3; size: .; J: TRBJ2-5; D: TRBD1; DNA: TGTGCCAGCAGCCTCGGACAGGCGGAGACCCAGTACTTC; CDR3: CASSLGQAETQYF
V: TRBV18; size: .; J: TRBJ1-5; D: .; DNA: TGTGCCAGCTCACCCAACAGGAGCAATCAGCCCCAGCATTTT; CDR3: CASSPNRSNQPQHF
V: TRBV7-9; size: .; J: TRBJ1-2; D: TRBD1; DNA: TGTGCCAGCAGCTCGGCGTCGGGACAGGTTTATGGCTACACCTTC; CDR3: CASSSASGQVYGYTF
V: TRBV4-3; size: .; J: TRBJ1-4; D: .; DNA: TGCGCCAGCGCGTTGAGGACTAATGAAAAACTGTTTTTT; CDR3: CASALRTNEKLFF
V: TRBV6-5; size: .; J: TRBJ1-4; D: TRBD1; DNA: TGTGCCAGCAGTTACCGTCAGGGGGGTGAAAAACTGTTTTTT; CDR3: CASSYRQGGEKLFF
V: TRBV10-1; size: .; J: TRBJ2-3; D: TRBD2; DNA: TGCGCCAGCGGGAGCGGGGGAACAGATACGCAGTATTTT; CDR3: CASGSGGTDTQYF
V: TRBV6-5; size: .; J: TRBJ2-7; D: TRBD1; DNA: TGTGCCAGCAGCCGACAGGGGGCCCACGAGCAGTACTTC; CDR3: CASSRQGAHEQYF
V: TRBV5-6; size: .; J: TRBJ1-4; D: .; DNA: TGTGCCAGCAGCTTATCGGGGACTAATGAAAAACTGTTTTTT; CDR3: CASSLSGTNEKLFF
V: TRBV4-3; size: once; J: TRBJ2-1; D: TRBD2; DNA: TGCGCCAGCAGCCACCGAGCGGGGGGATACAATGAGCAGTTCTTC; CDR3: CASSHRAGGYNEQFF